This TCR beta chain appears in the sequencing data of a study of memory CD4+ T cells and cytomegalovirus serostatus. Looked up from germline, CDR1 is LNHDA and CDR2 is SQIVND (reference sequence). With 7 bases removed from V and 0 bases from J, the gap between germline ends came to 18 bases. CDR3 size: 16 residues. Sequencing used immunoSEQ multiplex PCR; TCRdb keeps in-frame clones, though not all of them. The sample yields approximately 53,000 clones, 75% to 85% seen once. The sort gate was single viable CD3+CD4+CD8-CD45RO+ cells for memory CD4+ T cells. Specimen: memory CD4+ T cells from blood. This clonotype was obtained from an adult in good health and CMV-seronegative. The chain has TRBV19 and TRBJ1-1; D remains unclear. The CDR3 loop is CASKASSLGMNTEAFF. Written as DNA, the CDR3 is TGTGCCAGTAAAGCTTCGAGCCTAGGTATGAACACTGAAGCTTTCTTT. The full variable domain, rest sourced from reference TRBV19 and TRBJ1-1, is DGGITQSPKYLFRKEGQNVTLSCEQNLNHDAMYWYRQDPGQGLRLIYYSQIVNDFQKGDIAEGYSVSREKKESFPLTVTSAQKNPTAFYLCASKASSLGMNTEAFFGQGTRLTVV.